Presented here are 30 T cell receptor beta chains from one specimen sequenced in a study of technical replicates of blood from a handful of donors. Assay: immunoSEQ multiplex PCR; the TCRdb copy retains only in-frame clones and omits some. The table shows tens of thousands of clones, with 95% to 98% occurring only once. The material sequenced was T cells isolated from PBMCs. Every receptor here comes from a human donor in good health.

The chain combines TRBV11-2 with TRBJ2-3; tentatively, D is TRBD2 (6 bases). This CDR3 contains 14 residues. The V gene's germline CDR1 is SGHAT and CDR2 FQNNGV. V lost 5 bases and J 0 bases, leaving 9 bases between the germline ends. The CDR3 protein is CASSLTSSTDTQYF. For the CDR3, the DNA is TGTGCCAGCAGCCTGACTAGTAGCACAGATACGCAGTATTTT.

The chain is built from TRBV10-3 and TRBJ1-1; maybe TRBD1 (6 bases). Germline V gives CDR1 ENHRY, CDR2 SYGVKD. This CDR3 has 14 residues. Trimming cost V 6 bases and J 1 base, with 12 bases left between them. The CDR3 DNA reads TGTGCCATCAGAGACAGGAACGGGAACACTGAAGCTTTCTTT. Encoded protein: CAIRDRNGNTEAFF.

This clone was seen only a few times. V is TRBV7-9 and J is TRBJ2-7; 10 bases map to TRBD1. The trim removed 1 base at V and 3 bases at J, leaving 3 bases unmatched. Germline assignment: CDR1 SEHNR and CDR2 FQNEAQ (reference sequence). This CDR3 region has 15 residues. In DNA form, the CDR3 reads TGTGCCAGCAGCTTAGGAGGGGACAGGGGCTACGAGCAGTACTTC. Protein: CASSLGGDRGYEQYF.

This clone was picked up one time. V usage is TRBV5-6 and J usage is TRBJ2-2, with D uncertain. CDR1 and CDR2 from the germline V gene are SGHDT and YYEEEE. With 3 bases removed from V and 1 base from J, the gap between germline ends came to 10 bases. The CDR3 runs 15 residues. Here the CDR3 DNA reads TGTGCCAGCAGCTCCCCTAGAGGGAACACCGGGGAGCTGTTTTTT. Translation: CASSSPRGNTGELFF.

This chain links TRBV29-1 with TRBJ1-2, with 7 bases matching TRBD1. Germline-derived CDR1 and CDR2 are SQVTM and ANQGSEA. J was trimmed by 4 bases and V by 4 bases; bases with no gene match: 12. The CDR3 has 15 residues. This chain's CDR3 is CSVGGLPGQSYGYTF. CDR3 bases: TGCAGCGTTGGGGGATTACCGGGACAGAGCTATGGCTACACCTTC.

This chain uses TRBV29-1 with TRBJ2-5; 7 positions match TRBD1. V dropped 2 bases and J dropped 3; count of bases not matched to a gene: 9. This CDR3 contains 15 residues. Germline V gene data show CDR1 as SQVTM and CDR2 as ANQGSEA. The CDR3 DNA reads as TGCAGCGTTGAACTGACAGGGACGGAGGAAGAGACCCAGTACTTC. Translating gives CSVELTGTEEETQYF.

This clone was observed a single time. The chain joins TRBV7-9 to TRBJ2-1; 8 bases agree with TRBD1. The CDR3 extends over 12 amino acids. Unmatched junction bases numbered 5, after V lost 6 bases and J lost 10 bases. From germline, CDR1 is SEHNR and CDR2 FQNEAQ (reference sequence). CDR3 sequence (DNA): TGTGCCAGCAGGTTGGACAGGGAAGAGCAGTTCTTC. Translation: CASRLDREEQFF.

V is TRBV27 and J is TRBJ2-1; 12 nucleotides agree with TRBD1. The germline V gene has CDR1 MNHEY and CDR2 SMNVEV (reference sequence). J gave up 6 bases and V 4 bases, and 10 bases lay outside the gene matches. This CDR3 spans 17 amino acids. CDR3 nucleotides: TGTGCCAGCAGTTGGGGACAGGGGGCGGGTGTGGCCAATGAGCAGTTCTTC. It yields the protein CASSWGQGAGVANEQFF.

The chain links TRBV5-8 to TRBJ1-1; D is unresolved. The CDR3 runs 11 residues. Germline loops: CDR1 SGHTS, CDR2 YDEGEE. Trimming stripped 0 bases from V and 7 bases from J, with 4 bases between. The CDR3 DNA sequence: TGTGCCAGCAGCTTGGTCCTTGAAGCTTTCTTT. Protein product: CASSLVLEAFF.

For this clone: A read error may produce the germline difference seen at one junction end. The V call is TRBV15, the J call TRBJ2-3, with 8 bases aligning to TRBD2. Germline V CDR1 and CDR2: LNHNV, YYDKDF (reference sequence). The CDR3 sequence is 14 residues long. The DNA of the CDR3 is TGTGCCACTCGCGGGGGGACCAGCACAGATACGCGGTATTTT. Protein product: CATRGGTSTDTRYF.

The CDR3 protein is CASSLVQGFMNTEAFF. CDR3 sequence (DNA): TGTGCCAGCAGCTTAGTGCAGGGTTTTATGAACACTGAAGCTTTCTTT. This chain links TRBV7-6 with TRBJ1-1, with D possibly matching TRBD1 (5 bases). Trimming cost V 1 base and J 0 bases, with 12 bases left between them. This CDR3 has 16 amino acids. Germline CDR1 is SGHVS and CDR2 is FNYEAQ.

This clone was observed a single time. This rearrangement joins TRBV7-3 to TRBJ2-1; TRBD2 might be the D (6 bases). The germline V gene encodes CDR1 SGHTA and CDR2 FQGTGA. The CDR3 is 15 residues long. Trimming took off 3 bases at V and 0 bases at J, with 9 bases between the two ends. The CDR3 loop reads CASSLSGSSYNEQFF. The CDR3 DNA reads as TGTGCCAGCAGCTTGTCCGGGAGCTCCTACAATGAGCAGTTCTTC. The variable domain in full, with the rest retrieved from reference TRBV7-3 and TRBJ2-1, is GAGVSQTPSNKVTEKGKYVELRCDPISGHTALYWYRQSLGQGPEFLIYFQGTGAADDSGLPNDRFFAVRPEGSVSTLKIQRTERGDSAVYLCASSLSGSSYNEQFFGPGTRLTVL.

The V and J genes are TRBV28 and TRBJ2-3; 7 bases are a match to TRBD2. Germline CDR1 MDHEN, CDR2 SYDVKM. The CDR3 is made up of 15 amino acids. The V and J ends lost 6 bases and 2 bases, in that order; junction bases with no gene match: 8. The CDR3 is CASSDRDYNTDTQYF. CDR3 DNA sequence: TGTGCCAGCAGCGACCGGGACTATAACACAGATACGCAGTATTTT.

The V call is TRBV5-6, the J call TRBJ1-4; 12 bases are shared with TRBD1. The V gene end was trimmed by 4 bases and the J gene end by 5 bases; junction bases not matched to a gene: 3. This CDR3 spans 15 amino acids. Germline values: CDR1 SGHDT, CDR2 YYEEEE. CDR3 nucleotide sequence: TGTGCCAGCAGCGGCGGGACAGGGGGCAATGAAAAACTGTTTTTT. Its translation: CASSGGTGGNEKLFF.

CDR3 in DNA: TGTGCCAGCAGCCTGGGAGGGACCTCCTACAATGAGCAGTTCTTC. This translates into CASSLGGTSYNEQFF. This chain connects TRBV9 to TRBJ2-1, with 7 nucleotides matching TRBD2. V dropped 4 bases and J dropped 0; count of bases not matched to a gene: 4. The CDR3 length is 15 residues. Germline V lookup: CDR1 SGDLS, CDR2 YYNGEE.

The rearrangement joins TRBV6-5 to TRBJ2-5; D might be TRBD1 (5 bases). The CDR3 covers 15 residues. CDR1 and CDR2 (germline): MNHEY, SVGAGI. V dropped 0 bases and J dropped 5 bases, with 13 bases sitting between them. CDR3 coding DNA: TGTGCCAGCAGTTACTCTGGCAGGGAATGGGAGACCCAGTACTTC. It translates to CASSYSGREWETQYF.

This rearrangement joins TRBV18 to TRBJ2-1; 7 bases are a match to TRBD1. Germline lookup yields CDR1 KGHSH and CDR2 LQKENI. V trimming: 2 bases; J trimming: 0 bases; junction bases outside the gene matches: 13. The CDR3 extends over 19 amino acids. In nucleotides, the CDR3 is TGTGCCAGCTCACCAAAGACAGGGAGCCCGATGGACTCCTACAATGAGCAGTTCTTC. It encodes CASSPKTGSPMDSYNEQFF. Looking up the rest from reference TRBV18 and TRBJ2-1 gives the full variable domain: NAGVMQNPRHLVRRRGQEARLRCSPMKGHSHVYWYRQLPEEGLKFMVYLQKENIIDESGMPKERFSAEFPKEGPSILRIQQVVRGDSAAYFCASSPKTGSPMDSYNEQFFGPGTRLTVL.

Only one count was recorded for this clone. The chain has TRBV6-5 and TRBJ2-7; no reliable D call. The CDR3 extends over 14 amino acids. In germline, CDR1 is MNHEY, CDR2 SVGAGI. With 10 bases removed from V and 0 bases from J, the gap between germline ends came to 16 bases. CDR3 sequence (DNA): TGTGCCACCCCCCCCCGAATGAGCTCCTACGAGCAGTACTTC. Protein: CATPPRMSSYEQYF.

V gene TRBV5-4 combines with J gene TRBJ2-7; maybe TRBD2 (6 bases). Per germline, CDR1 SGHNT and CDR2 YYREEE (reference sequence). CDR3 length equals 10 residues. V lost 3 bases and J 12 bases, leaving 10 bases between the germline ends. The CDR3 reads CASSSTGRYF. The CDR3 nucleotides are TGTGCCAGCAGCTCGACCGGGAGGTACTTC.

The CDR3 DNA follows: TGTGCCAGCAGCGTAGCTCCTTTCTCCTACGAGCAGTACTTC. This sequence encodes CASSVAPFSYEQYF. The V call is TRBV9, the J call TRBJ2-7, with no clear D. This CDR3 has 14 residues. Trimming pared 0 bases from V and 0 bases from J, leaving 7 bases between. CDR1 is SGDLS, CDR2 YYNGEE, per germline.

The rearrangement uses TRBV28 and TRBJ1-1; D is unclear. The CDR3 is made up of 11 amino acids. In germline, CDR1 is MDHEN, CDR2 SYDVKM. V was cut by 7 bases and J by 0 bases, with 3 bases left in between. CDR3 DNA sequence: TGTGCCAGCACCATGAACACTGAAGCTTTCTTT. Protein product: CASTMNTEAFF. The full variable domain, its missing parts supplied by reference TRBV28 and TRBJ1-1, is DVKVTQSSRYLVKRTGEKVFLECVQDMDHENMFWYRQDPGLGLRLIYFSYDVKMKEKGDIPEGYSVSREKKERFSLILESASTNQTSMYLCASTMNTEAFFGQGTRLTVV.

To note about this clone: The missing conserved phenylalanine or tryptophan at the end of this CDR3 makes a read error likely. The DNA is left out, because the CDR3 cannot be placed on it with certainty; the CDR3 is given as TCRdb lists it. The chain links TRBV6-1 to TRBJ1-1; TRBD1, as called in the table, went unchecked against the DNA. Germline values: CDR1 MNHNS, CDR2 SASEGT. Both ends counted, the CDR3 spans 11 residues. Here the CDR3 reads CASSNKTGGNL.

The CDR3 loop is CASSVEGQGYGYTF. The CDR3 DNA follows: TGTGCCAGCAGCGTAGAGGGACAGGGGTATGGCTACACCTTC. This rearrangement joins TRBV9 to TRBJ1-2; 10 bases map to TRBD1. This CDR3 comprises 14 residues. Per the germline V gene, CDR1 is SGDLS and CDR2 is YYNGEE. The V and J ends lost 0 bases and 5 bases, in that order; junction bases with no gene match: 1.

This clone appeared once. The V gene is TRBV6-6, the J gene TRBJ2-7, with TRBD2 matching over 8 bases. Trimming cost V 6 bases and J 0 bases; bases outside gene matches: 1. The CDR3 spans 13 residues. Germline lookup yields CDR1 MNHNY and CDR2 SVGAGI (reference sequence). The chain's CDR3 is CASRLADSYEQYF. In DNA, the CDR3 is TGTGCCAGCAGACTAGCGGACTCCTACGAGCAGTACTTC.

CDR3 amino acids: CASLGSNTGELFF. For the CDR3, the DNA is TGTGCCAGCCTCGGGTCTAACACCGGGGAGCTGTTTTTT. The chain links TRBV6-5 to TRBJ2-2; D unclear. The length of the CDR3 is 13 residues. The germline V and J ends were trimmed by 8 bases and 2 bases, with 9 bases remaining between them. The germline V gene encodes CDR1 MNHEY and CDR2 SVGAGI.

The chain uses TRBV2 and TRBJ2-7, with a tentative D call TRBD1 (6 bases). Germline assignment: CDR1 SNHLY and CDR2 FYNNEI. The CDR3 has 13 amino acids. V dropped 10 bases and J dropped 0 bases, with 13 bases sitting between them. The CDR3, as DNA: TGTGCCATTTACAGGGCGGCCTCCTACGAGCAGTACTTC. Protein: CAIYRAASYEQYF. Full variable domain (missing parts from reference TRBV2 and TRBJ2-7): EPEVTQTPSHQVTQMGQEVILRCVPISNHLYFYWYRQILGQKVEFLVSFYNNEISEKSEIFDDQFSVERPDGSNFTLKIRSTKLEDSAMYFCAIYRAASYEQYFGPGTRLTVT.

The chain has TRBV6-5 and TRBJ2-7; 11 bases align to TRBD2. The CDR3 covers 15 residues. The germline V gene encodes CDR1 MNHEY and CDR2 SVGAGI. The V segment lost 4 bases and the J segment 5 bases; nucleotides outside the gene matches: 7. This CDR3 is CASSSPGTSGHEQYF. CDR3 coding DNA: TGTGCCAGCAGTTCCCCCGGGACTAGCGGACACGAGCAGTACTTC.

This clone has just a few counts. The chain recombines TRBV5-5 with TRBJ1-5, with TRBD1 matching over 8 bases. The germline V gene has CDR1 SGHKS and CDR2 YYEKEE (reference sequence). The V and J ends lost 1 base and 6 bases, in that order; junction bases with no gene match: 9. This CDR3 is 16 amino acids long. The CDR3 DNA is TGTGCCAGCAGCTTGAATGGACAGGGAAGGGGTCAGCCCCAGCATTTT. Its translation is CASSLNGQGRGQPQHF.

This chain uses TRBV6-6 with TRBJ2-7, with D perhaps matching TRBD1 (6 bases). Germline V gene data show CDR1 as MNHNY and CDR2 as SVGAGI (reference sequence). The V end was cut by 2 bases, the J end by 3 bases, with 8 bases between. The CDR3 has 13 amino acids. CDR3 nucleotide sequence: TGTGCCAGCAGTTACGGGACACTCTACGAGCAGTACTTC. It encodes CASSYGTLYEQYF.

The J gene is TRBJ1-2, the V gene TRBV19, with D tentatively TRBD1 (6 bases). The germline V gene has CDR1 LNHDA and CDR2 SQIVND (reference sequence). The V gene lost 3 bases and the J gene lost 10 bases, with 12 bases spanning the gap. This CDR3 contains 12 residues. The chain's CDR3 is CASSIAGDDYTF. CDR3 DNA sequence: TGTGCCAGTAGTATCGCAGGGGACGACTACACCTTC.